These T cell receptor beta chains were read from a single sample in a study of T cell changes during pregnancy in multiple sclerosis. Only in-frame clones appear in the TCRdb table, and some are missing; sequencing was by immunoSEQ multiplex PCR. The sample lists about 73,000 clones, under 90% occurring once. The source material was peripheral blood, sampled after pregnancy. The source is a female donor in good health, enrolled as a control in a pregnancy study. CDR3s include the opening cysteine and the closing phenylalanine or tryptophan. The order of the fields is CDR3 DNA, CDR3 protein, D gene, V gene, clone size, J gene. A D gene is named only where the DNA matches it firmly. Clone size is not always given. Where it is, it says once, few, many or a class for expanded clones.

DNA: TGTGCCAGCAGACAGGCTAACTATGGCTACACCTTC; CDR3: CASRQANYGYTF; D: -; V: TRBV6-5; size: -; J: TRBJ1-2
DNA: TGTGCCAGTAGTGCGAGCATTCAAGAGACCCAGTACTTC; CDR3: CASSASIQETQYF; D: -; V: TRBV19; size: -; J: TRBJ2-5
DNA: TGTGCCAGCAGCCTAAGGGACAGGGCCCCCTACGAGCAGTACTTC; CDR3: CASSLRDRAPYEQYF; D: TRBD1; V: TRBV5-6; size: -; J: TRBJ2-7
DNA: TGTGCCAGCTCGAGACTAGCGGGACTAAATGAGCAGTTCTTC; CDR3: CASSRLAGLNEQFF; D: TRBD2; V: TRBV27; size: -; J: TRBJ2-1
DNA: TGTGCCAGCAGCTACCTCTCATCGGGGACTCCGCAGTATTTT; CDR3: CASSYLSSGTPQYF; D: -; V: TRBV11-3; size: -; J: TRBJ2-3
DNA: TGTGCCATATTCCAGCAGTTCTTC; CDR3: CAIFQQFF; D: -; V: TRBV27; size: -; J: TRBJ2-1
DNA: TGCGCCAGCAGCCCACTGACAGGGGGCCATGAAAAACTGTTTTTT; CDR3: CASSPLTGGHEKLFF; D: TRBD1; V: TRBV5-1; size: once; J: TRBJ1-4
DNA: TGTGCCAGCAGGAGGGGGCGAGGAACTGAAGCTTTCTTT; CDR3: CASRRGRGTEAFF; D: TRBD1; V: TRBV6-5; size: -; J: TRBJ1-1
DNA: TGTGCCAGCACCCTTACAGGGCCCAACACTGAAGCTTTCTTT; CDR3: CASTLTGPNTEAFF; D: -; V: TRBV11-3; size: once; J: TRBJ1-1
DNA: TGTGCCAGCAGCGAGGGGGGGGGCAATCAGCCCCAGCATTTT; CDR3: CASSEGGGNQPQHF; D: -; V: TRBV28; size: -; J: TRBJ1-5
DNA: TGTGCCAGCAGGGCAGGGGGCGCTCAGCCCCAGCATTTT; CDR3: CASRAGGAQPQHF; D: TRBD1; V: TRBV6-5; size: -; J: TRBJ1-5
DNA: TGTGCCAGCAGGGACCGGGGGGAGCGGGTAACGGTCGAGCAGTACTTC; CDR3: CASRDRGERVTVEQYF; D: TRBD2; V: TRBV2; size: once; J: TRBJ2-7
DNA: TGTGCCAGCAGTGCTATGGGAGCTGATACGCAGTATTTT; CDR3: CASSAMGADTQYF; D: -; V: TRBV2; size: -; J: TRBJ2-3
DNA: TGTGCCAGCACCTACCTTGCGGACAATGGCTACACCTTC; CDR3: CASTYLADNGYTF; D: -; V: TRBV5-6; size: -; J: TRBJ1-2
DNA: TGTGCCAGCAGTTACTCCGGGACAGGCGATCAGCCCCAGCATTTT; CDR3: CASSYSGTGDQPQHF; D: TRBD1; V: TRBV6-5; size: -; J: TRBJ1-5
DNA: TGTGCCAGCAGCGTAGCTCTAGCGGGAGGTCGGCAAGAGACCCAGTACTTC; CDR3: CASSVALAGGRQETQYF; D: TRBD2; V: TRBV9; size: -; J: TRBJ2-5
DNA: TGTGCCAGCAGCTTAGCGGGAGCGGGAGAGAACAATGAGCAGTTCTTC; CDR3: CASSLAGAGENNEQFF; D: TRBD2; V: TRBV7-7; size: -; J: TRBJ2-1
DNA: TGTGCCAGCAGCTTGTCGGGACACCTTAACTATGGCTACACCTTC; CDR3: CASSLSGHLNYGYTF; D: -; V: TRBV5-6; size: -; J: TRBJ1-2
DNA: TGTGCCAGCTCACCACAAAGGACTAGTTCGAACACCGGGGAGCTGTTTTTT; CDR3: CASSPQRTSSNTGELFF; D: TRBD2; V: TRBV18; size: -; J: TRBJ2-2
DNA: TGTGCCAGCAGCTTAGGGAGGGGGCCCCTCTACGAGCAGTACTTC; CDR3: CASSLGRGPLYEQYF; D: TRBD1; V: TRBV13; size: -; J: TRBJ2-7
DNA: TGTGCCAGCAGCTTATCGGGAAATAGCAATCAGCCCCAGCATTTT; CDR3: CASSLSGNSNQPQHF; D: -; V: TRBV7-8; size: once; J: TRBJ1-5
DNA: TGCAGCGTTGCCTCCGAGACAGGGCCCAATCAGCCCCAGCATTTT; CDR3: CSVASETGPNQPQHF; D: TRBD1; V: TRBV29-1; size: -; J: TRBJ1-5
DNA: TGTGCCAGCAGTTCAACGATGTCGGTTGGCTACACCTTC; CDR3: CASSSTMSVGYTF; D: -; V: TRBV6-5; size: -; J: TRBJ1-2
DNA: TGTGCCAGCAGTGAAGCGCGCGGGACTACCGGGGAGCTGTTTTTT; CDR3: CASSEARGTTGELFF; D: -; V: TRBV2; size: -; J: TRBJ2-2
DNA: TGTGCCAGCAGCGTTTGGACTAGCGGGGGGAACCTTTTAAGCACAGATACGCAGTATTTT; CDR3: CASSVWTSGGNLLSTDTQYF; D: TRBD2; V: TRBV9; size: -; J: TRBJ2-3
DNA: TGTGCCAGCAGCCCTGGGACTAGCGGTGGGGAGACCCAGTACTTC; CDR3: CASSPGTSGGETQYF; D: TRBD2; V: TRBV7-8; size: -; J: TRBJ2-5
DNA: TGCGCCAGCAGCTTGACCGCGGGTCTAGCGGGAGTCTCCGTGCAGTACTTC; CDR3: CASSLTAGLAGVSVQYF; D: TRBD2; V: TRBV5-1; size: -; J: TRBJ2-7
DNA: TGTGCCAGCAGACTTTGGGAGACCCAGTACTTC; CDR3: CASRLWETQYF; D: -; V: TRBV6-5; size: once; J: TRBJ2-5
DNA: TGTGCCAGCAGCGTACAGGACTACGAGCAGTACTTC; CDR3: CASSVQDYEQYF; D: -; V: TRBV7-8; size: -; J: TRBJ2-7
DNA: TGTGCCAGCACCCAAACTAGTGGTAGCACCGGGGAGCTGTTTTTT; CDR3: CASTQTSGSTGELFF; D: -; V: TRBV6-5; size: -; J: TRBJ2-2
DNA: TGTGCCAGCAGCCTACAGGGGGCGTACGGTGGCTACACCTTC; CDR3: CASSLQGAYGGYTF; D: TRBD1; V: TRBV5-6; size: -; J: TRBJ1-2
DNA: TGTGCCAGCAGCTACGAGGCGGGGGGCTACGAGCAGTACTTC; CDR3: CASSYEAGGYEQYF; D: TRBD2; V: TRBV7-8; size: few; J: TRBJ2-7
DNA: TGCGCCAGCAGCCAAGACCGGGAGTTACGCAATGAGCAGTTCTTC; CDR3: CASSQDRELRNEQFF; D: -; V: TRBV4-1; size: -; J: TRBJ2-1
DNA: TGCAGTGCTACAGTCTCAGATACGCAGTATTTT; CDR3: CSATVSDTQYF; D: -; V: TRBV20-1; size: once; J: TRBJ2-3
DNA: TGTGCCAGCAGAAAAGACTACACTGAAGCTTTCTTT; CDR3: CASRKDYTEAFF; D: -; V: TRBV6-5; size: once; J: TRBJ1-1
DNA: TGTGCCAGCAGCCCTTGGAGACAGCCCTACGAGCAGTACTTC; CDR3: CASSPWRQPYEQYF; D: -; V: TRBV5-6; size: -; J: TRBJ2-7
DNA: TGTGCTAGCAGCTCGGACATACAAAAGACCCAGTACTTC; CDR3: CASSSDIQKTQYF; D: -; V: TRBV7-7; size: -; J: TRBJ2-5
DNA: TGTGCCAGCAGCTTAGGGGGGACAGGGGGACAGCCCCAGCATTTT; CDR3: CASSLGGTGGQPQHF; D: TRBD1; V: TRBV13; size: -; J: TRBJ1-5
DNA: TGTGCTAGTGACTTCGGACGGGACAGGGGCAACTATGGCTACACCTTC; CDR3: CASDFGRDRGNYGYTF; D: TRBD1; V: TRBV12-5; size: -; J: TRBJ1-2
DNA: TGTGCCAGCAGACAGGGTGAGGGCTACACCTTC; CDR3: CASRQGEGYTF; D: -; V: TRBV6-5; size: once; J: TRBJ1-2
DNA: TGTGCCTGGAGTGTAAGGACAGCCACTGAAGCTTTCTTT; CDR3: CAWSVRTATEAFF; D: -; V: TRBV30; size: -; J: TRBJ1-1